This TCR beta chain was sequenced during a study of CD8 T cells in ankylosing spondylitis (TCRdb year 2017). Notes on the research overall: The study set out to find disease-linked TCR variants by profiling T cell receptor beta repertoires in ankylosing spondylitis patients and healthy donors. The whole study cohort included 108 healthy donors and around 24 ankylosing spondylitis patients. Samples of peripheral blood were taken, and for ankylosing spondylitis patients, synovial fluid was collected as well. Here is what the overall study found, with its caveats: Blood from ankylosing spondylitis patients appeared to be characterized by a TCR beta motif composed of eight highly homologous amino acid variants. The disease-linked clones were reported to be significantly enriched in matched synovial fluid samples from ankylosing spondylitis patients. Some motif variants had previously been reported in the synovial fluid and blood of reactive arthritis patients, which suggests shared mechanisms of disease initiation. The disease-linked clones had a CD8+ phenotype and were found at relatively low frequencies in peripheral blood.

The sequencer listed for this sample is Illumina HiSeq 2500. Quantitative 5'-RACE with molecular barcodes was used to prepare TCR beta libraries. Concerning the study's data processing: A new computational method, built on a probabilistic model of VDJ rearrangement, was used to identify disease-linked TCR variants. TCRdb applied fastp at Q25 and MiXCR to the public reads, then kept only in-frame beta chains. Merged by CDR3 protein, the rows form single entries marked with the most common genes and DNA. TCRdb's processing, not the authors', yielded these V and J calls. This sample comprises roughly 700,000 distinct CDR3 sequences, around 20% of them detected only once. Jointly, the top ten make up under 20% of the sample. This clonotype has only a few counts. Its cognate antigen has yet to be identified. Nothing much larger sits one base from this clone, and base qualities are not available. As encoded in the germline V gene (reference sequence), CDR1 is DFQATT while CDR2 is SNEGSKA. Trimming takes 0 bases from V and 3 bases from J, and the germline ends sit 17 bases apart. From its cysteine to its phenylalanine, the CDR3 spans 16 amino acids. Only the CDR3 region is kept as DNA, spanning 48 bases read in frame from base 1.

The chain is encoded by TRBV20-1 joined to TRBJ1-1, and the D gene may be TRBD1, 5 bases matching. Sequencing used blood, either unsorted or a sorted T cell fraction (not recorded which). The receptor's source is a male donor with ankylosing spondylitis. The CDR3 reads as follows: CSARDGALGVDTEAFF. The nucleotide sequence reads TGCAGTGCTAGAGACGGGGCATTAGGGGTGGACACTGAAGCTTTCTTT.